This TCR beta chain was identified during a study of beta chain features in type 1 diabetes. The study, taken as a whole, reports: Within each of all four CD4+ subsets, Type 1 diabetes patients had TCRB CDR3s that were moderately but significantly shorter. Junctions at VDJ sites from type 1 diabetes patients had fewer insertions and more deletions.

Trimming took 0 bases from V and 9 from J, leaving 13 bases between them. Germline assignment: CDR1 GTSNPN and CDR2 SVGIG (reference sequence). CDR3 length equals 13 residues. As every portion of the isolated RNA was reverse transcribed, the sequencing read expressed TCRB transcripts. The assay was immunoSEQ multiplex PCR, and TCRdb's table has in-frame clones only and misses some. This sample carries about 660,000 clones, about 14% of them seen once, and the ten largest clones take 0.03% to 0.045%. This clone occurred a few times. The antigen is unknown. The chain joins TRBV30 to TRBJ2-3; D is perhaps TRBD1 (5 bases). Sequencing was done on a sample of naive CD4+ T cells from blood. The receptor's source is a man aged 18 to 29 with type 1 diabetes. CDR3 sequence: CAWSVQELTTQYF. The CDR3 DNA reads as TGTGCCTGGAGTGTACAGGAATTGACAACGCAGTATTTT. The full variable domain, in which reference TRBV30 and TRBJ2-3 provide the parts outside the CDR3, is SQTIHQWPATLVQPVGSPLSLECTVEGTSNPNLYWYRQAAGRGLQLLFYSVGIGQISSEVPQNLSASRPQDRQFILSSKKLLLSDSGFYLCAWSVQELTTQYFGPGTRLTVL.